A single sample is the source of the 14 T cell receptor beta chains below, sequenced in a study of blood T cell repertoires in COVID-19. TCRdb keeps only in-frame clones here, not all; method: immunoSEQ multiplex PCR. The sample contains roughly 160,000 clones, roughly 87% of which appear only once. Sequenced material: PBMCs or T cells enriched from blood (not recorded which). Source of these receptors: a woman in her fifties or sixties who had recovered from COVID-19.

The rearrangement uses TRBV11-2 and TRBJ2-4, with D maybe TRBD1 (5 bases). This CDR3 is 14 amino acids long. CDR1 SGHAT and CDR2 FQNNGV come from the germline V gene. V was cut by 3 bases and J by 5 bases, with 11 bases left in between. CDR3 coding DNA: TGTGCCAGCAGCTTGGACCTCAGGGAAAACATTCAGTACTTC. Protein sequence: CASSLDLRENIQYF.

Here the CDR3 reads CASSQVGGRTNTGELFF. The DNA for the CDR3 is TGTGCCAGCAGCCAAGTAGGGGGACGGACGAACACCGGGGAGCTGTTTTTT. V and J are TRBV3-1 (or the pseudogene TRBV3-2) and TRBJ2-2; perhaps TRBD1 as D (6 bases). The length of the CDR3 is 17 residues. V lost 1 base, J lost 0 bases, and 12 bases lay in between. Germline V lookup: CDR1 LGHDT, CDR2 YNNKEL (reference sequence).

V and J are TRBV5-1 and TRBJ2-7, with 9 bases aligning to TRBD1. The ends lost 3 bases at V and 5 bases at J; junction bases unmatched: 9. Germline CDR1 and CDR2: SGHRS and YFSETQ. The CDR3 sequence is 15 residues long. The CDR3 nucleotides are TGCGCCAGCAGCTCCGGGACAGGGTTTTCCAACGAGCAGTACTTC. Its protein is CASSSGTGFSNEQYF. Based on the CDR3 plus reference TRBV5-1 and TRBJ2-7, the full variable domain is KAGVTQTPRYLIKTRGQQVTLSCSPISGHRSVSWYQQTPGQGLQFLFEYFSETQRNKGNFPGRFSGRQFSNSRSEMNVSTLELGDSALYLCASSSGTGFSNEQYFGPGTRLTVT.

This chain connects TRBV6-2 or TRBV6-3 to TRBJ1-4, with D maybe TRBD1 (6 bases). Germline loops: CDR1 MNHEY, CDR2 SVGEGT. The CDR3 has 15 residues. V was clipped by 5 bases and J by 4 bases, with 14 bases between them. The CDR3, as DNA: TGTGCCAGCAGTGGATCGACAGGCCTTAATGAAAAACTGTTTTTT. It codes for CASSGSTGLNEKLFF.

The chain carries TRBV24-1 and TRBJ2-1, with 7 bases matching TRBD2. The CDR3 is 14 residues long. V was pared by 5 bases and J by 7 bases, with 7 bases of the junction left unmatched. Germline assignment: CDR1 KGHDR and CDR2 SFDVKD. The CDR3 region is CATSGLAETNEQFF. For the CDR3, the DNA is TGTGCCACCAGTGGCCTAGCGGAAACGAATGAGCAGTTCTTC.

This rearrangement joins TRBV3-1 (or the pseudogene TRBV3-2) to TRBJ1-5, with TRBD1 as a possible D gene (6 bases). Looked up from germline, CDR1 is LGHDT and CDR2 is YNNKEL (reference sequence). Trimming removed 1 base at V and 7 bases at J, with 20 bases between. The CDR3 is 17 residues long. CDR3 sequence: CASSQAPRGKGVQPQHF. CDR3 bases: TGTGCCAGCAGCCAAGCGCCGAGGGGGAAGGGGGTGCAGCCCCAGCATTTT.

J is TRBJ1-2 and V is TRBV19, with TRBD1 matching 7 bases. The CDR3 extends over 15 amino acids. CDR1 is LNHDA, CDR2 SQIVND, per germline (reference sequence). The V and J ends lost 6 bases and 3 bases, in that order; junction bases with no gene match: 10. The CDR3 protein is CASRTTSGTDYGYTF. The CDR3 region has the DNA TGTGCCAGTAGGACCACCTCGGGGACAGACTATGGCTACACCTTC. The entire variable domain, with the rest obtained from reference TRBV19 and TRBJ1-2, is as follows: DGGITQSPKYLFRKEGQNVTLSCEQNLNHDAMYWYRQDPGQGLRLIYYSQIVNDFQKGDIAEGYSVSREKKESFPLTVTSAQKNPTAFYLCASRTTSGTDYGYTFGSGTRLTVV.

The chain has TRBV2 and TRBJ2-2, with D maybe TRBD2 (6 bases). V was cut by 8 bases and J by 2 bases, with 12 bases left in between. The V gene's germline CDR1 is SNHLY and CDR2 FYNNEI. CDR3 size: 14 residues. The CDR3 loop is CASVGTLNTGELFF. The CDR3 region has the DNA TGTGCCAGCGTGGGGACTTTAAACACCGGGGAGCTGTTTTTT.

The genes are TRBV7-2 and TRBJ1-5; no reliable D call. V lost 3 bases, J lost 2 bases, and 11 bases lay in between. This CDR3 is built from 15 residues. From germline, CDR1 is SGHTA and CDR2 FQGNSA. The CDR3 reads CASSFLGFGNQPQHF. DNA of the CDR3: TGTGCCAGCAGCTTTCTCGGGTTTGGCAATCAGCCCCAGCATTTT.

The chain recombines TRBV15 with TRBJ1-4; no clear D gene. Germline V CDR1 and CDR2: LNHNV, YYDKDF (reference sequence). The CDR3 totals 18 residues. Trimming left V 0 bases short and J 2 bases short, with 16 bases between. This CDR3 reads CATSRDGGRTRTNEKLFF. DNA of the CDR3: TGTGCCACCAGCAGAGATGGAGGCAGGACTAGGACTAATGAAAAACTGTTTTTT.

CDR3 amino acids: CASSSPADTQYF. DNA for the CDR3: TGCGCCAGCAGCTCTCCAGCAGATACGCAGTATTTT. This chain joins TRBV5-1 and TRBJ2-3; D ambiguous. CDR3 size: 12 residues. Between the trimmed V and J ends, which lost 3 bases and 4 bases, there was a span of 6 bases. The germline gives CDR1 SGHRS, CDR2 YFSETQ.

The chain joins TRBV2 to TRBJ1-6, with D possibly being TRBD1 (5 bases). The CDR3 has 14 residues. V lost 4 bases and J 10 bases, leaving 14 bases between the germline ends. From germline, CDR1 is SNHLY and CDR2 FYNNEI. The DNA of the CDR3 is TGTGCCAGCAGTGTGGGGACTTCGATCTCACCCCTCCACTTT. It specifies CASSVGTSISPLHF.

This sequence joins TRBV30 and TRBJ1-5, with 7 nucleotides matching TRBD1. This CDR3 contains 13 residues. CDR1 is GTSNPN and CDR2 is SVGIG in the germline V gene (reference sequence). Unmatched junction bases numbered 5, after V lost 5 bases and J lost 4 bases. The DNA for the CDR3 is TGTGCCTGGGGCCGGGACAGTAATCAGCCCCAGCATTTT. Protein sequence: CAWGRDSNQPQHF.

The chain has TRBV6-5 and TRBJ2-3; 7 bases fit TRBD1. Germline V CDR1 and CDR2: MNHEY, SVGAGI. The trim removed 6 bases at V and 4 bases at J, leaving 4 bases unmatched. The CDR3 loop spans 13 amino acids. The CDR3 loop reads CASRTGLPDTQYF. The CDR3 bases are TGTGCCAGCAGGACAGGGTTACCAGATACGCAGTATTTT.